The present TCR beta chain was sequenced within a study of blood T cells in healthy people across ages. Next came a second PCR, run for roughly 6 to 11 cycles, which used a sample-barcoded 5' primer along with a J-beta primer mix. TCRdb reanalysed the 5' RACE reads using MiXCR and keeps one entry per CDR3 protein. The sample includes roughly 800,000 distinct CDR3 sequences, about 55% of them seen just once. This receptor was identified in an elderly man in good health. Sequenced sample: blood.

The CDR3 bases are TGTGCCAGCAGCACCAAATTAGGACAGGGCCGGACTGAAGCTTTCTTT. Protein: CASSTKLGQGRTEAFF. The chain employs TRBV9 and TRBJ1-1; 8 bases are shared with TRBD1. Per the germline V gene, CDR1 is SGDLS and CDR2 is YYNGEE. The length of the CDR3 is 16 residues. Losses at the gene ends were 4 bases for V and 5 bases for J; bases not matched to a gene: 13.